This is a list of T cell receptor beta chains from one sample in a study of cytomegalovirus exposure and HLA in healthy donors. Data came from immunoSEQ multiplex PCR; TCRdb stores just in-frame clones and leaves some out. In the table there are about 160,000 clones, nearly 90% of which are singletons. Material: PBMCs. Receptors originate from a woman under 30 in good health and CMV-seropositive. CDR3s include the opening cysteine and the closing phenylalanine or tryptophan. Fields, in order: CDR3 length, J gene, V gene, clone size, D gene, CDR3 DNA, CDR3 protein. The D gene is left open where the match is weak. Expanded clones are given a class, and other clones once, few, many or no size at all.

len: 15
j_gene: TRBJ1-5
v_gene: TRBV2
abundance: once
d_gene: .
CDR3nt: TGTGCCAGCACCTTCGACAGAGCCAGCAATCAGCCCCAGCATTTT
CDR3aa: CASTFDRASNQPQHF

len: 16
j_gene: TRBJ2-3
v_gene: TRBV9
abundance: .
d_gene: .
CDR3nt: TGTGCCAGCAGCGTAGTAGCCCTCGAGGGCGCAGATACGCAGTATTTT
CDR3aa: CASSVVALEGADTQYF

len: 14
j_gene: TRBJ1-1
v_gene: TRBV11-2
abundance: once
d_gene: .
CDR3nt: TGTGCCAGCAGCCCCCCTCGGAGGACAGAAAAAGCTTTCTTT
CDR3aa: CASSPPRRTEKAFF

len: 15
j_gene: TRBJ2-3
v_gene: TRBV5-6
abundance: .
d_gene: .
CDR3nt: TGTGCCAGCAGCTTGTTCATCCTAGCCACAGATACGCAGTATTTT
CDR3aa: CASSLFILATDTQYF

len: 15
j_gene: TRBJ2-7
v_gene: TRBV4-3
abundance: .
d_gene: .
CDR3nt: TGCGCCAGCAGCCAAGTACGACAGAGCTCCTACGAGCAGTACTTC
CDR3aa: CASSQVRQSSYEQYF

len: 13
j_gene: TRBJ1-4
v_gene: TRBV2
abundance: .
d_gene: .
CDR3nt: TGTGCCAGCAGTGAATTAAGAGGTGAAAAACTGTTTTTT
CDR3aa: CASSELRGEKLFF

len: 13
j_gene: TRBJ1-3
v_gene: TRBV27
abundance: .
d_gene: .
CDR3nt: TGTGCCAGCAGTCCGTCCTCTGGAAACACCATATATTTT
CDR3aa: CASSPSSGNTIYF

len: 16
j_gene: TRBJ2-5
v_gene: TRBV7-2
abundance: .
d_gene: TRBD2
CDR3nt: TGTGCCAGCAGCTCAGGGGGACTAGCGGGAAAAGAGACCCAGTACTTC
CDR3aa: CASSSGGLAGKETQYF

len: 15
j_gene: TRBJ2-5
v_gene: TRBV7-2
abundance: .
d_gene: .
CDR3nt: TGTGCCAGCAGCGCGCTGCCGGGAGTGGGGGGGACCCAGTACTTC
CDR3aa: CASSALPGVGGTQYF

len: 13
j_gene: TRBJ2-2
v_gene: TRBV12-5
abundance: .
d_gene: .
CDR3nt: TGTGCTAGTGGTCCTTTCGACACCGGGGAGCTGTTTTTT
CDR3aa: CASGPFDTGELFF

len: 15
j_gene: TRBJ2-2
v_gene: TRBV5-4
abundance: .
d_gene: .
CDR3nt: TGTGCCAGCAGCCCGGACTCTATAAACACCGGGGAGCTGTTTTTT
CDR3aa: CASSPDSINTGELFF

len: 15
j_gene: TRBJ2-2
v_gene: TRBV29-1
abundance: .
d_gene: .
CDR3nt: TGCAGCGTTGGGTGGCGGGGAAGAATGGCCGGGGAGCTGTTTTTT
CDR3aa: CSVGWRGRMAGELFF

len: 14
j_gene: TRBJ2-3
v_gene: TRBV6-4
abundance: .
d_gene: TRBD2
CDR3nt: TGTGCCAGCAGTCCGACTAGCATCACAGATACGCAGTATTTT
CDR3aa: CASSPTSITDTQYF

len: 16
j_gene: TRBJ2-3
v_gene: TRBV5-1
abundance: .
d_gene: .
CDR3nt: TGCGCCAGCAGCCCCGGACCGGAGAGGGCCACAGATACGCAGTATTTT
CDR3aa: CASSPGPERATDTQYF

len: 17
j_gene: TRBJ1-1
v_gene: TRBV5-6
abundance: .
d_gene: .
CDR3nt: TGTGCCAGCAGCTTGGCCCCCCAGGGGTCTATATTCACTGAAGCTTTCTTT
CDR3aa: CASSLAPQGSIFTEAFF

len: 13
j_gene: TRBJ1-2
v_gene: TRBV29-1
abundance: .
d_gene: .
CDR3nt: TGCAGCGTTGAGGCCAGGGAACGACATGGCTACACCTTC
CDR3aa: CSVEARERHGYTF

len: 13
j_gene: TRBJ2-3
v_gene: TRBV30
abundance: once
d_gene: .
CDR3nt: TGTGCCTGGAGTGTGAGTAGTACAGATACGCAGTATTTT
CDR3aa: CAWSVSSTDTQYF

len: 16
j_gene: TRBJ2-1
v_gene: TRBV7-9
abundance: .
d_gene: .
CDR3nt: TGTGCCAGCAGCTCCCCGGACGGGAGCTCCTACAATGAGCAGTTCTTC
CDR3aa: CASSSPDGSSYNEQFF

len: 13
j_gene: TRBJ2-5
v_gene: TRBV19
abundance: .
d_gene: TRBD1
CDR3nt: TGTGCCAGTCAACAGGGGGCAAGGGAGACCCAGTACTTC
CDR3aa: CASQQGARETQYF

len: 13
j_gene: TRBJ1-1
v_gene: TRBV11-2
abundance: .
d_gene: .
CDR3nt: TGTGCCAGCAGCTTCCCAGGGGTAACTGAAGCTTTCTTT
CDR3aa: CASSFPGVTEAFF

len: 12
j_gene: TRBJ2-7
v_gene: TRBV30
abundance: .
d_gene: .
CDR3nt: TGTGCCTGGGGGGGGACAGTATACGAGCAGTACTTC
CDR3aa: CAWGGTVYEQYF

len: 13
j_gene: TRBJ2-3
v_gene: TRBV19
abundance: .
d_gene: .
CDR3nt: TGTGCCAGTAGCCTGACTGGCACAGATACGCAGTATTTT
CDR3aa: CASSLTGTDTQYF

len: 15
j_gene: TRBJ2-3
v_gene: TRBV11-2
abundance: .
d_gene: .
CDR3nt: TGTGCCAGCAGCTTAGGCCTAGGTGTCACAGATACGCAGTATTTT
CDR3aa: CASSLGLGVTDTQYF

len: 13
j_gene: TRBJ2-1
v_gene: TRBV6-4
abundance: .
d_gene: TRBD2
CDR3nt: TGTGCCAGCGCGAGGACTAGCGGCAATGAGCAGTTCTTC
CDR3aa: CASARTSGNEQFF

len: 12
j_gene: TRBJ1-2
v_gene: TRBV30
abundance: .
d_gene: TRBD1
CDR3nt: TGTGCCTGGAGAGGGGGCGTGCATGGCTACACCTTC
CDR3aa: CAWRGGVHGYTF

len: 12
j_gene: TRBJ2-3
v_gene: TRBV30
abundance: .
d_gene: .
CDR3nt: TGTGCCCTTAGCCGGGGATTAGATACGCAGTATTTT
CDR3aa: CALSRGLDTQYF

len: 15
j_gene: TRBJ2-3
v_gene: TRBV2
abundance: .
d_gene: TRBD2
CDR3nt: TGTGCCAGCAAGGAACTAGCGGGAGTGGCAGATACGCAGTATTTT
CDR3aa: CASKELAGVADTQYF

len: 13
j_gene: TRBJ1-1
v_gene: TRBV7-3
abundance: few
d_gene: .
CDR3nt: TGTGCCAGCAGCTCAACCGGGACGGGGGTCGCTTTCTTT
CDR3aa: CASSSTGTGVAFF

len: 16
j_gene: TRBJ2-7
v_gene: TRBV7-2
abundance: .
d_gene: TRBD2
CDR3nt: TGTGCCAGCAGCTTACGGGGTAGCGGGGGCTCCTACGAGCAGTACTTC
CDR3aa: CASSLRGSGGSYEQYF

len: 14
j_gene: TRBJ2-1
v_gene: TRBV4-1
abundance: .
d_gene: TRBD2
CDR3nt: TGCGCCAGCAGCCTCCGACTAGCGGAGGGCTTACAGTTCTTC
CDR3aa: CASSLRLAEGLQFF

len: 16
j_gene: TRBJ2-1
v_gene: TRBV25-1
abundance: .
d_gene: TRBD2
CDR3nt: TGTGCCAGCAGGGCAACTAGCGGGAGCATATACAATGAGCAGTTCTTC
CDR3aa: CASRATSGSIYNEQFF

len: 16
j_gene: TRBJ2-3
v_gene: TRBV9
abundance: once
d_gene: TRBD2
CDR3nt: TGTGCCAGCAGCGTAGTCGAGGGACTAGCGGGAGATACGCAGTATTTT
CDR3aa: CASSVVEGLAGDTQYF

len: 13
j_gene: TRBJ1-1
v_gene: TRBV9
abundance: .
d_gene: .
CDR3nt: TGTGCCAGCAGCGAAGGCGGGAAGGGTGAAGCTTTCTTT
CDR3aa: CASSEGGKGEAFF

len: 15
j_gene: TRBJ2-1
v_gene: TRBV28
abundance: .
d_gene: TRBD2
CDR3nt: TGTGCCAGCAGTGGGACTAGCGGGGGTATGTTAGAGCAGTTCTTC
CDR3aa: CASSGTSGGMLEQFF

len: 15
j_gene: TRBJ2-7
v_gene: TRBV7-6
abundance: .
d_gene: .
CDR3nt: TGTGCCAGCAGCTCACAAGACAGGCCCAACTACGAGCAGTACTTC
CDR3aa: CASSSQDRPNYEQYF

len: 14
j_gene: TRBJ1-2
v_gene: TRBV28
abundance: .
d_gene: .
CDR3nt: TGTGCCAGCAGTTTATGGGCAGGAGGCTATGGCTACACCTTC
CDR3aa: CASSLWAGGYGYTF

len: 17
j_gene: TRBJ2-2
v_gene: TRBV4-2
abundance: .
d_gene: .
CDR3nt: TGTGCCAGCACTAAACTTGGGCAGGGTGGATACACCGGGGAGCTGTTTTTT
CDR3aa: CASTKLGQGGYTGELFF

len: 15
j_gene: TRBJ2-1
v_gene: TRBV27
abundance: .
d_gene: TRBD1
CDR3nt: TGTGCCAGCCAAACGGGGGGACAGGGAATTTATGAGCAGTTCTTC
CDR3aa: CASQTGGQGIYEQFF

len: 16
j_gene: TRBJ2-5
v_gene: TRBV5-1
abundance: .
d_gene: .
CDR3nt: TGCGCCAGCAGCTTGGCCCTGACGGGATTCCAAGAGACCCAGTACTTC
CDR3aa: CASSLALTGFQETQYF

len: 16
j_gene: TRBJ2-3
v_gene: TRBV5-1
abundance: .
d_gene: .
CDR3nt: TGCGCCAGCAGCTTGGCCAGGGTTGCTAGCACAGATACGCAGTATTTT
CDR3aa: CASSLARVASTDTQYF

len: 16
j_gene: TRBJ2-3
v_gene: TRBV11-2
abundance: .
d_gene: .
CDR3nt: TGTGCCAGCAGCTTAGATAGAGGGAGGCGCACAGATACGCAGTATTTT
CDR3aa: CASSLDRGRRTDTQYF

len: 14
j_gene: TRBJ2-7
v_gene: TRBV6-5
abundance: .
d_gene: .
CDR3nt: TGTGCCAGCAGTTACACACAGGATCACTACGAGCAGTACTTC
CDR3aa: CASSYTQDHYEQYF

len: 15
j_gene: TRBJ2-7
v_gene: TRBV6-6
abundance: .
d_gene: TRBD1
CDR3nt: TGTGCCAGCAGTTATTCCGGGACAGGGGCTGACGAGCAGTACTTC
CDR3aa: CASSYSGTGADEQYF

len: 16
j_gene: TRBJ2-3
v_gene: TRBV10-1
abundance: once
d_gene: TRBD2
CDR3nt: TGCGCCAGCACCTCTGGACTAGCGGGAGCTACAGATACGCAGTATTTT
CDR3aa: CASTSGLAGATDTQYF

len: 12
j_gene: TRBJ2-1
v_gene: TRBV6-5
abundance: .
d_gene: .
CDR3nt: TGTGCCAGCAGTTCCCTATCCGATGAGCAGTTCTTC
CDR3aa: CASSSLSDEQFF

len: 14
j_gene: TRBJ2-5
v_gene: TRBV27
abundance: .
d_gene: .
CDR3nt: TGTGCCAGCAGTTTATACAGCAGGGGAGAGACCCAGTACTTC
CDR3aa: CASSLYSRGETQYF